This T cell receptor beta chain was profiled in a study of identical twins. Study observations and caveats: Models predicted too little out-of-frame TCR alpha sharing in monozygotic twins. There were fewer insertions in abundant cord blood beta clonotypes, but memory repertoires showed no such pattern.

Only a few counts were recorded for this clonotype. Its matching antigen is unknown. TCRdb re-called the 5' RACE reads through MiXCR, storing one row per CDR3 protein. The table records under 1 million distinct CDR3 sequences, about 12% of them present only once. Germline CDR1 is MNHNS and CDR2 is SASEGT. The germline V and J ends were trimmed by 7 bases and 4 bases, with 17 bases remaining between them. This CDR3 is 15 amino acids long. The sample also formed part of further work on yellow fever vaccine responses in identical twins.

The V gene is TRBV6-1, the J gene TRBJ2-1, with D possibly being TRBD2 (6 bases). Specimen: PBMCs. This receptor was taken from a woman between 18 and 29 years old in good health. CDR3 sequence (DNA): TGTGCCAGCACCACCGGCGGAGCGGGTTACAATGAGCAGTTCTTC. This gives the protein CASTTGGAGYNEQFF.